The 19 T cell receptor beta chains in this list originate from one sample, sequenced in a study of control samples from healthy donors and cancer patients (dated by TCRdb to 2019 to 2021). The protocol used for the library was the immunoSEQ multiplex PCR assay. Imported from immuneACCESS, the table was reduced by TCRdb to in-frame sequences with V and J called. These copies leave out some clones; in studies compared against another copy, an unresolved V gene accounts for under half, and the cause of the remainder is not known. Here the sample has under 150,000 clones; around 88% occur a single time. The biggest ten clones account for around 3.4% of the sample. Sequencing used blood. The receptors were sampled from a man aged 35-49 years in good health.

The CDR3 is CASSISRGTPANYGYTF. In DNA form, the CDR3 reads TGCGCCAGCAGCATATCACGTGGGACACCAGCTAACTATGGCTACACCTTC. V gene TRBV5-1 combines with J gene TRBJ1-2; D is perhaps TRBD1 (6 bases). V was trimmed by 4 bases and J by 0 bases, leaving 19 bases between them. The CDR3 is 17 amino acids. The germline gives CDR1 SGHRS, CDR2 YFSETQ.

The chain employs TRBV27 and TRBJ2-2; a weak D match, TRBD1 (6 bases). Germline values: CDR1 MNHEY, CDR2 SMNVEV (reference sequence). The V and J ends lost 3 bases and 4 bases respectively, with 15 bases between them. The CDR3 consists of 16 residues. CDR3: CASSFGDIGATGELFF. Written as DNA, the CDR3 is TGTGCCAGCAGTTTTGGGGACATCGGGGCCACCGGGGAGCTGTTTTTT.

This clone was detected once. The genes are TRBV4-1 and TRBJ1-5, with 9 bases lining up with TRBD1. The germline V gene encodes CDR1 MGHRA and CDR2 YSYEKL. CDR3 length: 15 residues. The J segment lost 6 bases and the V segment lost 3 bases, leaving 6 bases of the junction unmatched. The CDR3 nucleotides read TGCGCCAGCAGCCAGCAACAGGGGGCTGTTCAGCCCCAGCATTTT. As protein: CASSQQQGAVQPQHF.

In DNA form, the CDR3 reads TGTGCCACCAGCAGAGATGGGCAGGGTTCTGAAAAACTGTTTTTT. It codes for CATSRDGQGSEKLFF. The J gene is TRBJ1-4, the V gene TRBV15; D perhaps matches TRBD1 (5 bases). This CDR3 spans 15 amino acids. V was pared by 0 bases and J by 7 bases, with 12 bases between. Germline values: CDR1 LNHNV, CDR2 YYDKDF (reference sequence).

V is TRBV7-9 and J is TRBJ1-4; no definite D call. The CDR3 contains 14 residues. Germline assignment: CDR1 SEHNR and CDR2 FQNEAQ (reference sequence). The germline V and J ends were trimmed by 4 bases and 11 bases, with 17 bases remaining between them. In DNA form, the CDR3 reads TGTGCCAGCAGCTCCCTTCCAGGCGGGGAGAAACTGTTTTTT. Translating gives CASSSLPGGEKLFF.

CDR3 protein: CASRRLVTEAFF. The CDR3 bases are TGTGCCAGCAGACGCCTGGTCACTGAAGCTTTCTTT. The V and J genes are TRBV7-2 and TRBJ1-1, with D unresolved. The CDR3 length is 12 residues. Germline CDR1 and CDR2: SGHTA and FQGNSA. The V and J ends lost 6 bases and 4 bases respectively, with 9 bases between them.

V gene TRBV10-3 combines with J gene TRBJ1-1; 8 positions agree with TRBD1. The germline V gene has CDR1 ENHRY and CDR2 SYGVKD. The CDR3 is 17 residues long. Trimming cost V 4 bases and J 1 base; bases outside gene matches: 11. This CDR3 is CAISGGRAGGPNTEAFF. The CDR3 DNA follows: TGTGCCATCAGTGGAGGGAGGGCAGGGGGCCCGAACACTGAAGCTTTCTTT.

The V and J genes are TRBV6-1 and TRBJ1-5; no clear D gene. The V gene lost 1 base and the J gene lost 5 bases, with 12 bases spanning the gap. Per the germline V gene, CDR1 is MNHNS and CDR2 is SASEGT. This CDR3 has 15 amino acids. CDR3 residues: CASSEETRGHQPQHF. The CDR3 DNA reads TGTGCCAGCAGTGAAGAGACAAGAGGCCATCAGCCCCAGCATTTT.

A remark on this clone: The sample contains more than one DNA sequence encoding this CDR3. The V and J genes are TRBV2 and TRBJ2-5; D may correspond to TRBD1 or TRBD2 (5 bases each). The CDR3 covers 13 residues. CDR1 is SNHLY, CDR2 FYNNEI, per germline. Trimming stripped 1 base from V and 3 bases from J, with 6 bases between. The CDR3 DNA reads TGTGCCAGCAGTGAAGGAGGGGAAGAGACCCAGTACTTC. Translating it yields CASSEGGEETQYF.

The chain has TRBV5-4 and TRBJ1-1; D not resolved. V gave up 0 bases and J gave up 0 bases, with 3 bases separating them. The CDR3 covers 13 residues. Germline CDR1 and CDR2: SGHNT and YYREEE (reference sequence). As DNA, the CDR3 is TGTGCCAGCAGCTTGGTTGTGAACACTGAAGCTTTCTTT. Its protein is CASSLVVNTEAFF.

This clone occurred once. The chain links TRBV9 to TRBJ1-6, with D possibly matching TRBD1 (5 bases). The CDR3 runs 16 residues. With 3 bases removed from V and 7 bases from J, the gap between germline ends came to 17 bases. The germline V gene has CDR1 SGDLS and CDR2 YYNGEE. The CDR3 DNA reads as TGTGCCAGCAGCGGACTCCAGCGGGGGGTAAATTCACCCCTCCACTTT. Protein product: CASSGLQRGVNSPLHF.

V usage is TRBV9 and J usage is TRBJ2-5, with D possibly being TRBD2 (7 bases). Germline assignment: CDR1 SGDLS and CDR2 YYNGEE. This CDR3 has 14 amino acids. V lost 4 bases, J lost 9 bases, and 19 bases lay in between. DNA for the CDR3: TGTGCCAGCAGCCCTAGTACCTTGCGGGGGCCCCAGTACTTC. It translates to CASSPSTLRGPQYF.

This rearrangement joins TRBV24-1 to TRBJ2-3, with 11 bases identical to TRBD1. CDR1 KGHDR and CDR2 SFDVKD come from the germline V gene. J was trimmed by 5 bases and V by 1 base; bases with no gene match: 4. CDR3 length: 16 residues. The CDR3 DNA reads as TGTGCCACCAGTGATTTAAGGACAGGGGGCCTAGATACGCAGTATTTT. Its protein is CATSDLRTGGLDTQYF.

The CDR3 spells CASSPGKSAQHF. In nucleotides, the CDR3 is TGTGCCAGCAGCCCAGGGAAGTCGGCCCAGCATTTT. The V and J genes are TRBV2 and TRBJ1-5; perhaps TRBD1 as D (5 bases). Trimming took 6 bases from V and 11 from J, leaving 14 bases between them. The CDR3 sequence is 12 residues long. CDR1 is SNHLY, CDR2 FYNNEI, per germline.

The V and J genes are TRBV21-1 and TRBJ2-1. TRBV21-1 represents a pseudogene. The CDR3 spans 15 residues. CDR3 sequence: CASQGRVSSYNEQFF. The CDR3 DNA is TGTGCCAGCCAGGGACGGGTGAGCTCCTACAATGAGCAGTTCTTC.

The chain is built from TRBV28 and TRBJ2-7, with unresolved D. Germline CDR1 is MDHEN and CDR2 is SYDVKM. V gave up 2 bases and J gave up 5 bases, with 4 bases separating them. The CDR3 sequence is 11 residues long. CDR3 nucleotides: TGTGCCAGCAGTTTAAGGAACGAGCAGTACTTC. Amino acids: CASSLRNEQYF.

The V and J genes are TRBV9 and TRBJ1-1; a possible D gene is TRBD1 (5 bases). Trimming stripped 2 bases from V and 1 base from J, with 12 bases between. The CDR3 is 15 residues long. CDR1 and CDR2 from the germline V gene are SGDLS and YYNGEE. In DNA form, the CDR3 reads TGTGCCAGCAGCGTGGAACCAGGGCCGAACACTGAAGCTTTCTTT. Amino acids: CASSVEPGPNTEAFF.

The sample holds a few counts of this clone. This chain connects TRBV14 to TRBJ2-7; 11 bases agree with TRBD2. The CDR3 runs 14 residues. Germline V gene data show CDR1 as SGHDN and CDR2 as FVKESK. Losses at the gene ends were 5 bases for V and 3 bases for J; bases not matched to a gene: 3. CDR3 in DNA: TGTGCCAGCAGCACTCTAGCGGGGGGCTACGAGCAGTACTTC. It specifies CASSTLAGGYEQYF.

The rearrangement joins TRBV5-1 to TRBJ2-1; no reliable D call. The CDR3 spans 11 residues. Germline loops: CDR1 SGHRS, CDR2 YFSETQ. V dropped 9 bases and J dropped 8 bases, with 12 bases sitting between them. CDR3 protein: CATSPRHEQFF. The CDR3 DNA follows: TGCGCCACCTCACCGCGTCATGAGCAGTTCTTC.